Following are 25 T cell receptor beta chains from one sample sequenced in a study of T cell repertoires in cytomegalovirus infection. TCRdb fed the reads into MiXCR, producing one record per CDR3 protein. This table has about 680,000 distinct CDR3 sequences, approximately 24% appearing once. The material sequenced was CD8+ T cells from PBMCs. The receptors come from a human donor in good health (CMV status not recorded). Some clones in this sample may be carry-over from other donors' samples.

On this clonotype itself: Given a much more abundant clone one base away, this may be a read error. The chain uses TRBV7-6 and TRBJ2-2, with D possibly being TRBD2 (6 bases). CDR1 is SGHVS and CDR2 is FNYEAQ in the germline V gene. This CDR3 has 16 residues. CDR3: CAGSLRGLIGSGELFF. CDR3 DNA sequence: TGTGCCGGCAGCTTAAGGGGACTGATAGGGTCCGGGGAGCTGTTTTTT.

V gene TRBV7-6 combines with J gene TRBJ2-7; TRBD2 is a possible D gene (6 bases). There are 17 residues in the CDR3. Germline CDR1 reads SGHVS; CDR2 reads FNYEAQ. For the CDR3, the DNA is TGTGCTAGCAGCTTTCCTTGGATAGTGCGGGGAGACTACGAGCAGTACGTC. This encodes CASSFPWIVRGDYEQYV.

The V call is TRBV6-5, the J call TRBJ1-6; no clear D gene. The germline CDR1 and CDR2 sequences are MNHEY and SVGAGI. V was cut by 9 bases and J by 0 bases, with 12 bases left in between. The CDR3 is 15 residues long. CDR3 sequence reads: CASKPESSYNSPLHF. For the CDR3, the DNA is TGTGCCAGTAAACCGGAGAGCTCCTATAATTCACCCCTCCACTTT.

With regard to this clonotype: The junction differs from germline at one of its ends, possibly a read error. The genes are TRBV24-1 and TRBJ2-5, with D unresolved. This CDR3 has 17 residues. Germline V gene sequence: CDR1 KGHDR, CDR2 SFDVKD. The CDR3 nucleotides read TGTGCCACCAGTGATTGCCTAAAGACCGAGAGGAGTGAGACCCAGCACTTC. This codes for CATSDCLKTERSETQHF.

This clonotype was picked up many times. The chain is built from TRBV6-2 or TRBV6-3 and TRBJ1-5, with 8 bases fitting TRBD1. The CDR3 runs to 15 residues. Germline CDR1 is MNHEY and CDR2 is SVGEGT. V lost 6 bases, J lost 4 bases, and 8 bases stayed unmatched. CDR3: CASSFNGQGNQPQHF. In DNA, the CDR3 is TGTGCCAGCAGCTTCAACGGACAGGGTAATCAGCCCCAGCATTTT.

This clonotype was counted a few times. CDR3 sequence: CASSLGQGITVEQYF. The CDR3 coding sequence is TGCGCCAGCAGCTTGGGACAGGGAATAACGGTCGAGCAGTACTTC. The gene calls are TRBV5-1 and TRBJ2-7; TRBD1 matches 7 bases. The ends lost 0 bases at V and 6 bases at J; junction bases unmatched: 9. This CDR3 is built from 15 residues. Germline CDR1 is SGHRS and CDR2 is YFSETQ.

The J gene is TRBJ2-7, the V gene TRBV7-6, with 7 bases fitting TRBD2. V dropped 5 bases and J dropped 6; count of bases not matched to a gene: 10. The CDR3 has 14 residues. CDR1 and CDR2 (germline): SGHVS, FNYEAQ. CDR3 DNA: TGTGCCAGCAGCGTGCCTAGCGGTCGGGGCGAGCAGTACTTC. This codes for CASSVPSGRGEQYF.

This sequence joins TRBV20-1 and TRBJ2-7, with D tentatively TRBD1 (6 bases). The CDR3 contains 14 residues. Between the trimmed V and J ends, which lost 5 bases and 5 bases, there was a span of 19 bases. Germline V lookup: CDR1 DFQATT, CDR2 SNEGSKA (reference sequence). The CDR3 sequence is CSAGKGTKGDEQYF. The CDR3 DNA sequence: TGCAGTGCTGGTAAAGGGACAAAAGGAGACGAGCAGTACTTC.

The chain links TRBV6-6 to TRBJ1-5; D gene uncertain. V dropped 3 bases and J dropped 6 bases, with 12 bases sitting between them. This CDR3 spans 14 amino acids. Germline assignment: CDR1 MNHNY and CDR2 SVGAGI (reference sequence). Written as DNA, the CDR3 is TGTGCCAGCAGTTATTCAGTGGCGGGTCAGCCCCAGCATTTT. Protein product: CASSYSVAGQPQHF.

This clonotype has at least ten counts. This chain uses TRBV7-6 with TRBJ2-7; TRBD1 agrees at 9 bases. The V and J ends lost 4 bases and 6 bases, in that order; junction bases with no gene match: 4. There are 13 residues in the CDR3. Germline assignment: CDR1 SGHVS and CDR2 FNYEAQ. CDR3 residues: CASSSGQGLEQYF. For the CDR3, the DNA is TGTGCCAGCAGCTCCGGACAGGGGCTCGAGCAGTACTTC.

This chain uses TRBV7-9 with TRBJ1-4, with D uncertain. V lost 5 bases and J lost 8, with 12 bases in between. From germline, CDR1 is SEHNR and CDR2 FQNEAQ (reference sequence). The CDR3 length is 13 residues. This CDR3 is CASSEDVREKLFF. The CDR3 nucleotides are TGTGCCAGCAGCGAAGACGTTCGGGAAAAACTGTTTTTT. Variable domain in full (rest from reference TRBV7-9 and TRBJ1-4): DTGVSQNPRHKITKRGQNVTFRCDPISEHNRLYWYRQTLGQGPEFLTYFQNEAQLEKSRLLSDRFSAERPKGSFSTLEIQRTEQGDSAMYLCASSEDVREKLFFGSGTQLSVL.

The genes are TRBV4-1 and TRBJ2-1; TRBD2 agrees at 9 bases. V lost 4 bases, J lost 2 bases, and 6 bases stayed unmatched. This CDR3 region has 16 residues. Germline V gene sequence: CDR1 MGHRA, CDR2 YSYEKL. The CDR3 DNA is TGCGCCAGCAGCCCACTTAGCGGGGGCACCTACAATGAGCAGTTCTTC. This sequence encodes CASSPLSGGTYNEQFF.

In this sample, this clonotype turned up many times. The chain has TRBV27 and TRBJ1-1; 7 nucleotides line up with TRBD1. The trim removed 2 bases at V and 5 bases at J, leaving 5 bases unmatched. The CDR3 has 14 residues. From germline, CDR1 is MNHEY and CDR2 SMNVEV (reference sequence). CDR3 nucleotides: TGTGCCAGCAGTTTAGACAGGGCGGCGACTGAAGCTTTCTTT. Amino acids: CASSLDRAATEAFF.

The chain has TRBV18 and TRBJ2-7; TRBD1 matches 7 bases. CDR3 length equals 13 residues. Germline-derived CDR1 and CDR2 are KGHSH and LQKENI. The V and J ends lost 2 bases and 7 bases, in that order; junction bases with no gene match: 5. The CDR3: CASSPSGQREQYV. The CDR3 DNA is TGTGCCAGCTCACCATCGGGACAGAGGGAGCAGTACGTC.

This chain uses TRBV4-1 with TRBJ2-1; a possible D gene is TRBD1 (5 bases). V was pared by 5 bases and J by 3 bases, with 14 bases between. The CDR3 has 15 residues. CDR1 is MGHRA and CDR2 is YSYEKL in the germline V gene. The CDR3 DNA sequence: TGCGCCAGCAGCAGGACGGGCAGGGACTACAATGAGCAGTTCTTC. Amino acid sequence: CASSRTGRDYNEQFF.

V is TRBV4-3 and J is TRBJ1-1; tentative D call: TRBD1 (5 bases). The CDR3 contains 16 residues. Germline loops: CDR1 LGHNA, CDR2 YSLEER. Trimming pared 0 bases from V and 4 bases from J, leaving 15 bases between. This CDR3 is CASSQEGLAGGTEAFF. Here the CDR3 DNA reads TGCGCCAGCAGCCAAGAAGGTTTGGCGGGGGGCACTGAAGCTTTCTTT.

This clonotype was seen many times. The V and J genes are TRBV7-2 and TRBJ1-1; tentatively, D is TRBD1 (5 bases). Trimming removed 6 bases at V and 6 bases at J, with 14 bases between. The CDR3 is made up of 13 amino acids. Germline CDR1 and CDR2: SGHTA and FQGNSA. The CDR3 is CASRFEQGAEAFF. The DNA of the CDR3 is TGTGCCAGCAGATTCGAGCAGGGAGCTGAAGCTTTCTTT.

This clonotype showed up many times. This sequence joins TRBV6-1 and TRBJ2-5; tentatively, D is TRBD1 or TRBD2 (5 bases each). The CDR3 is made up of 14 amino acids. V was shortened by 6 bases and J by 0 bases, with 11 bases between the two germline ends. CDR1 and CDR2 from the germline V gene are MNHNS and SASEGT. CDR3 loop: CASSPGTNQETQYF. CDR3 sequence (DNA): TGTGCCAGCAGCCCCGGGACCAACCAAGAGACCCAGTACTTC.

This clonotype was observed a handful of times. The J gene is TRBJ2-7, the V gene TRBV14, with D uncertain. Trimming took off 5 bases at V and 1 base at J, with 6 bases between the two ends. Germline V CDR1 and CDR2: SGHDN, FVKESK. There are 12 residues in the CDR3. CDR3 DNA sequence: TGTGCCAGCAGCGCGGATTCCTACGAGCAGTACGTC. It codes for CASSADSYEQYV.

In its sample, this clonotype was seen a few times. V gene TRBV14 combines with J gene TRBJ1-6, with TRBD1 matching over 8 bases. With 4 bases clipped from V and 8 bases from J, the junction kept 7 bases outside the gene matches. CDR3 length: 15 residues. CDR1 SGHDN and CDR2 FVKESK come from the germline V gene. CDR3 amino acids: CASSPRGRVDSPLHF. CDR3 sequence (DNA): TGTGCCAGCAGCCCCAGGGGGCGCGTGGATTCACCCCTCCACTTT.

The V gene is TRBV27, the J gene TRBJ2-1; D is possibly TRBD2 (5 bases). CDR1 and CDR2 (germline): MNHEY, SMNVEV (reference sequence). There are 11 residues in the CDR3. V lost 10 bases and J 9 bases, leaving 13 bases between the germline ends. DNA for the CDR3: TGTGCCACCAGCGGTGACGGTGAGCAGTTCTTC. Translated: CATSGDGEQFF.

This clonotype was seen more than once but under ten times. The chain has TRBV7-9 and TRBJ2-2; D call uncertain. Trimming took 4 bases from V and 4 from J, leaving 13 bases between them. Germline loops: CDR1 SEHNR, CDR2 FQNEAQ (reference sequence). CDR3 length equals 15 residues. CDR3 nucleotide sequence: TGTGCCAGCAGCTCCCTACGGTTCCCCACCGGGGAGCTGTTTTTT. The encoded protein is CASSSLRFPTGELFF.

The chain couples TRBV3-1 to TRBJ2-7, with 9 bases aligning to TRBD1. The CDR3 has 15 residues. The germline V gene has CDR1 LGHDT and CDR2 YNNKEL (reference sequence). J lost 3 bases, V lost 2 bases, and 5 bases had no gene match. CDR3 coding DNA: TGTGCCAGCAGCCAATTCCCGGGACAGGGCTACGAGCAGTACGTC. Protein product: CASSQFPGQGYEQYV.

This clonotype occurred many times. The CDR3 coding sequence is TGTGCCAGCAGTTTAAGTGGGGGCCCATACGAGCAGTACGTC. It yields the protein CASSLSGGPYEQYV. V is TRBV28 and J is TRBJ2-7, with D perhaps matching TRBD1 (6 bases). V lost 2 bases and J lost 4, with 12 bases in between. Germline values: CDR1 MDHEN, CDR2 SYDVKM. The CDR3 contains 14 residues.

The chain combines TRBV5-5 with TRBJ1-6; tentative D call: TRBD1 (6 bases). CDR1 SGHKS and CDR2 YYEKEE come from the germline V gene (reference sequence). The ends were cut back, 4 bases at V and 3 bases at J, with 14 bases in the middle. The CDR3 runs to 16 residues. The CDR3: CASSLGQTDYNSPLHF. CDR3 bases: TGTGCCAGCAGCCTTGGACAGACCGACTATAATTCACCCCTCCACTTT.